This TCR beta chain was obtained from a study of blood T cell dynamics during melanoma immunotherapy. In the study overall: First-line therapy was either pembrolizumab or nivolumab with ipilimumab for metastatic melanoma. Study-wide results and caveats: The study could not tell melanoma-specific clones from general immune activation.

Points on this clone: Antigen: not known.

Sequenced by immunoSEQ multiplex PCR; TCRdb stores in-frame clones only, minus some. The sample lists about 14,000 clones, 70% to 90% occurring once. Time point described: week 3, after first cycle of checkpoint inhibitor. Sampling occurred pretreatment (T0) and at week 3 (W3), after cycle one of checkpoint blockade. The sequence derives from a human donor with melanoma. Source: blood, taken from a patient treated with checkpoint blockade.

CDR3 DNA: TGTGCCAGCAGCACGACCGGGACATCTAATGAAAAACTGTTTTTT. Amino acid sequence: CASSTTGTSNEKLFF. The chain carries TRBV9 and TRBJ1-4; tentatively, D is TRBD1 (6 bases). This CDR3 comprises 15 residues. Germline values: CDR1 SGDLS, CDR2 YYNGEE. V gave up 4 bases and J gave up 3 bases, with 13 bases separating them.